This T cell receptor beta chain was recorded in a study of T cell responses to AZD1222 COVID-19 vaccine. Overall study results and limits: Unmutated regions of variants are reportedly targeted by nearly half of spike-specific TCRs. Females outnumbered males among donors, who were mostly white British; clonal diversity was possibly underestimated. The CD4 TCRs associated with vaccination extended across spike and predominated at 160-218 and 743-854.

Doses given second, at about 4 or about 12 weeks, were pooled. Germline V gene data show CDR1 as MNHEY and CDR2 as SVGAGI. Losses at the gene ends were 0 bases for V and 2 bases for J; bases not matched to a gene: 4. The CDR3 is 15 amino acids. This clone was observed at least ten times. The antigen is not known. The data were produced by immunoSEQ multiplex PCR, yet TCRdb's version contains in-frame clones alone and is incomplete. This sample has 100,000 to 120,000 clones; approximately 94% occur once, and the top ten carry 2.5% to 3%. The receptor was derived from an adult who received the AZD1222 COVID-19 vaccine. Sample: peripheral blood, taken 28 days after the second AZD1222 dose. V is TRBV6-5 and J is TRBJ2-7, with 7 positions matching TRBD1. The CDR3 DNA reads as TGTGCCAGCAGTTACTCGGGGGACAGTACCTACGAGCAGTACTTC. It encodes CASSYSGDSTYEQYF.